This T cell receptor beta chain stems from a study of T cell clonality in common variable immunodeficiency. V shed 2 bases and J shed 7 bases, with 20 bases lying between them. This CDR3 is 16 amino acids long. Germline V gives CDR1 SGHVS, CDR2 FQNEAQ. Repertoires were generated with immunoSEQ multiplex PCR, while TCRdb's copy carries only in-frame clones and drops some. Singletons are absent from the sample, which has 30,000 to 40,000 clones. This clone appeared many times. The read terminates 3 residues ahead of where the CDR3 ends, so the germline J gene completes it. This TCR was recovered from a person between 18 and 75 years old in good health. Source material: peripheral blood mononuclear cells. The chain combines TRBV7-8 with TRBJ1-1, with D tentatively TRBD1 (6 bases). This chain's CDR3 is CASSLLGQSLGVEAFF. CDR3 DNA, as far as it was read: TGTGCCAGCAGCTTACTCGGACAGTCCCTAGGAGTTGAA.